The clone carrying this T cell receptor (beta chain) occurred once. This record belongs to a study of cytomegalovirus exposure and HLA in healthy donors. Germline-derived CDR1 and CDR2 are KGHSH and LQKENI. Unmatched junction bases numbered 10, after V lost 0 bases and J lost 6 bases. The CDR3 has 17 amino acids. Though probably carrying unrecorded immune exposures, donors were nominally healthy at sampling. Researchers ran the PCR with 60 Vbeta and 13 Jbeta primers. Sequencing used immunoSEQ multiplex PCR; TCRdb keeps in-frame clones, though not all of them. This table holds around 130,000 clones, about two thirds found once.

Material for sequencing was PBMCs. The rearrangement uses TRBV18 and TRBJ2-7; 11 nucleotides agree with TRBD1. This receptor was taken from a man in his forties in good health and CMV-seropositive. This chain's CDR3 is CASSPPGFFGTGGEQYF. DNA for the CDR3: TGTGCCAGCTCACCACCGGGGTTTTTCGGGACAGGGGGCGAGCAGTACTTC.